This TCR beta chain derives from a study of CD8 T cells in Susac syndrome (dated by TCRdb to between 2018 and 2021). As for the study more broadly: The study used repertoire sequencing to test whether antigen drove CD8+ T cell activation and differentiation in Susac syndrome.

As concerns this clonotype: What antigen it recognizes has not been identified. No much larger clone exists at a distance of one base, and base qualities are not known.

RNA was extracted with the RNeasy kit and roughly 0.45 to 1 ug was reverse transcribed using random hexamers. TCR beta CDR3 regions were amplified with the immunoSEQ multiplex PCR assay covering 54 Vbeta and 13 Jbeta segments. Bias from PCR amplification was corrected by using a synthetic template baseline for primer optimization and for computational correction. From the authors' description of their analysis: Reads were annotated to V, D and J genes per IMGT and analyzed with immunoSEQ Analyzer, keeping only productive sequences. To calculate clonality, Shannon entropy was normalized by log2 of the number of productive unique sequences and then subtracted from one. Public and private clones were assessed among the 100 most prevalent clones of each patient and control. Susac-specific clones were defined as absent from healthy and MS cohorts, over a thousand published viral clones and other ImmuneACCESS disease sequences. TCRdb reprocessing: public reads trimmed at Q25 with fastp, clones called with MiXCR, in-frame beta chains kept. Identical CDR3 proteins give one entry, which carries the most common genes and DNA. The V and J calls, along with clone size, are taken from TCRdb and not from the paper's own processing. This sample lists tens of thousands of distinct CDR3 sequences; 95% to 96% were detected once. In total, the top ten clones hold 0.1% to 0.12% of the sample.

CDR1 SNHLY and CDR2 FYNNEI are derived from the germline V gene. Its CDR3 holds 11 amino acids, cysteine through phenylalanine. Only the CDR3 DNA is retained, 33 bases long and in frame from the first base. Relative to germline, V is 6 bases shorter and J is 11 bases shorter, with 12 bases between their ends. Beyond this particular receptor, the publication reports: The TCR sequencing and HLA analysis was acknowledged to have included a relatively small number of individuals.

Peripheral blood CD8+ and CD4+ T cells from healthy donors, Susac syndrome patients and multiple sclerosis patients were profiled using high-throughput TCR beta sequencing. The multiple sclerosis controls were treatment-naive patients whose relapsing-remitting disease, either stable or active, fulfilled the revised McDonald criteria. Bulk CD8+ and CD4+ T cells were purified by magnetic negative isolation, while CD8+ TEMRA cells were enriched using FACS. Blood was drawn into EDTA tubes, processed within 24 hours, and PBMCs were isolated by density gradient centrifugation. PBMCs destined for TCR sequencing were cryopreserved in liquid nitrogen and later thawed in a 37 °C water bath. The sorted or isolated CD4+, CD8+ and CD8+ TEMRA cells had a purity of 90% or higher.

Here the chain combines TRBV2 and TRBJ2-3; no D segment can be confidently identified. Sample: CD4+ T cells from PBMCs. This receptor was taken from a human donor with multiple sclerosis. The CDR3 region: CASRVSTGQYF. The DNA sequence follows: TGTGCCAGCAGAGTTTCAACGGGGCAGTATTTT.